This TCR beta chain emerged from a study of blood T cells in healthy people across ages. It was with a sample-barcoded 5' primer and a J-beta primer mix that a second PCR of roughly 7 to 12 cycles was run. MiXCR was run by TCRdb on the 5' RACE reads, yielding one entry per CDR3 protein. The sample contains 950,000 to 1,200,000 distinct CDR3 sequences, approximately 38% of which appear only once. This clonotype was observed at least ten times. The specimen sequenced was blood. The clonotype originates from a man aged 18 to 30 in good health.

DNA for the CDR3: TGTGCCAGCAGCAGGAGCAATCAGCCCCAGCATTTT. Its translation is CASSRSNQPQHF. The chain employs TRBV21-1 and TRBJ1-5. TRBV21-1 is a listed pseudogene. This CDR3 contains 12 residues.